A selection of T cell receptor beta chains follows, all from one sample in a study of blood T cell repertoires in COVID-19. Libraries were prepared by immunoSEQ multiplex PCR; TCRdb keeps only in-frame clonotypes and omits some of them. The sample includes more than 400,000 clones, about 92% of them seen just once. Sequenced: PBMCs or T cells enriched from blood (not recorded which). Receptors originate from a young man who had recovered from COVID-19. CDR3s include the opening cysteine and the closing phenylalanine or tryptophan. The D gene is left open where the match is weak. Clone size, where shown, is once, few, many, or a class for clones that have expanded.

clone size: once
CDR3 length: 17
J gene: TRBJ2-7
D gene: TRBD2
V gene: TRBV5-4
CDR3 protein: CASSLYAGGPGLYEQYF
CDR3 DNA: TGTGCCAGCAGCTTGTACGCGGGAGGGCCGGGCCTCTACGAGCAGTACTTC

clone size: -
CDR3 length: 15
J gene: TRBJ1-3
D gene: -
V gene: TRBV2
CDR3 protein: CASRGGGGSGNTIYF
CDR3 DNA: TGTGCCAGCAGAGGGGGTGGAGGCTCTGGAAACACCATATATTTT

clone size: -
CDR3 length: 15
J gene: TRBJ2-4
D gene: TRBD2
V gene: TRBV19
CDR3 protein: CASRPGGKDKNIQYF
CDR3 DNA: TGTGCCAGTAGGCCGGGGGGGAAGGACAAAAACATTCAGTACTTC

clone size: -
CDR3 length: 13
J gene: TRBJ1-4
D gene: -
V gene: TRBV3-1/TRBV3-2
CDR3 protein: CASSRSGYGKLFF
CDR3 DNA: TGTGCCAGCAGCCGTTCAGGTTATGGAAAACTGTTTTTT

clone size: -
CDR3 length: 13
J gene: TRBJ2-3
D gene: TRBD2
V gene: TRBV7-2
CDR3 protein: CASSLERESTQYF
CDR3 DNA: TGTGCCAGCAGCTTGGAGCGGGAGAGTACGCAGTATTTT

clone size: -
CDR3 length: 13
J gene: TRBJ1-1
D gene: -
V gene: TRBV30
CDR3 protein: CAWKQGPAGEAFF
CDR3 DNA: TGTGCCTGGAAACAGGGTCCGGCCGGAGAAGCTTTCTTT

clone size: -
CDR3 length: 17
J gene: TRBJ2-1
D gene: TRBD2
V gene: TRBV4-1
CDR3 protein: CASSRALAGVSYNEQFF
CDR3 DNA: TGCGCCAGCAGCCGAGCCTTAGCGGGAGTCAGCTACAATGAGCAGTTCTTC

clone size: once
CDR3 length: 17
J gene: TRBJ1-1
D gene: -
V gene: TRBV28
CDR3 protein: CASSEDRTRVGDTEAFF
CDR3 DNA: TGTGCCAGCAGTGAAGACAGGACGAGGGTGGGGGACACTGAAGCTTTCTTT

clone size: -
CDR3 length: 14
J gene: TRBJ2-7
D gene: -
V gene: TRBV5-1
CDR3 protein: CASSFLRGPYEQYF
CDR3 DNA: TGCGCCAGCAGCTTCCTCAGGGGACCCTACGAGCAGTACTTC

clone size: once
CDR3 length: 15
J gene: TRBJ2-7
D gene: -
V gene: TRBV11-2
CDR3 protein: CASSSRTDRVYEQYF
CDR3 DNA: TGTGCCAGCAGTTCCCGGACAGATCGAGTCTACGAGCAGTACTTC

clone size: -
CDR3 length: 14
J gene: TRBJ1-2
D gene: -
V gene: TRBV19
CDR3 protein: CASTPTGGARGYTF
CDR3 DNA: TGTGCCAGTACCCCAACGGGGGGGGCGAGGGGCTACACCTTC

clone size: -
CDR3 length: 15
J gene: TRBJ1-2
D gene: -
V gene: TRBV6-1
CDR3 protein: CASSEAQPGNYGYTF
CDR3 DNA: TGTGCCAGCAGTGAAGCGCAACCGGGGAACTACGGCTACACCTTC

clone size: -
CDR3 length: 15
J gene: TRBJ1-1
D gene: TRBD1
V gene: TRBV9
CDR3 protein: CASSPQGGMNTEAFF
CDR3 DNA: TGTGCCAGCAGCCCACAAGGGGGCATGAACACTGAAGCTTTCTTT

clone size: -
CDR3 length: 13
J gene: TRBJ2-7
D gene: TRBD1
V gene: TRBV14
CDR3 protein: CASSPTGIYEQYF
CDR3 DNA: TGTGCCAGCAGCCCGACAGGGATTTACGAGCAGTACTTC

clone size: once
CDR3 length: 13
J gene: TRBJ1-2
D gene: TRBD1
V gene: TRBV28
CDR3 protein: CASSATGDYGYTF
CDR3 DNA: TGTGCCAGCAGTGCCACAGGGGATTATGGCTACACCTTC